This T cell receptor (beta chain) is drawn from a study of blood T cell repertoires in COVID-19. Original data processing: Amplification of reference gene primers was used by the study to estimate nucleated cell counts. Profiled with immunoSEQ multiplex PCR; TCRdb holds only in-frame clones, not every one. V and J calls and clone size follow that table, whereas D and trimming were derived from the DNA. Counted here are approximately 180,000 clones, 70% to 90% occurring once; the ten biggest clones make up over 9.5%. The receptor was isolated from a human donor with active or convalescent COVID-19. The donor label of this sample is uncertain. The sequenced material came from peripheral blood.

CDR3 DNA: TGTGCCAGCAGCGTGTTGGGACAGGGTGATGGCTACACCTTC. Its protein product is CASSVLGQGDGYTF. The chain carries TRBV9 and TRBJ1-2, with TRBD1 matching over 9 bases. The CDR3 loop spans 14 amino acids. Trimming cost V 2 bases and J 6 bases; bases outside gene matches: 5. Germline V lookup: CDR1 SGDLS, CDR2 YYNGEE.